These 20 T cell receptor beta chains were sequenced from one sample in a study of blood T cell repertoires in COVID-19. Some clones are missing from TCRdb's copy, which holds only in-frame ones; the method was immunoSEQ multiplex PCR. The sample has around 60,000 clones, 80% to 85% seen once. Source material: peripheral blood. These receptors all come from a man aged 60 to 69 with COVID-19, enrolled during active disease.

The rearrangement links TRBV7-9 to TRBJ1-1; D call uncertain. V lost 7 bases, J lost 0 bases, and 12 bases lay in between. Germline V gene data show CDR1 as SEHNR and CDR2 as FQNEAQ (reference sequence). CDR3 length: 14 residues. CDR3 in amino acids: CASTNGGLNTEAFF. CDR3 DNA sequence: TGTGCCAGCACCAATGGAGGGTTGAACACTGAAGCTTTCTTT.

The V and J genes are TRBV6-5 and TRBJ1-6; 7 nucleotides agree with TRBD1. Per the germline V gene, CDR1 is MNHEY and CDR2 is SVGAGI. The V gene end was trimmed by 6 bases and the J gene end by 11 bases; junction bases not matched to a gene: 10. The CDR3 spans 14 residues. CDR3 loop: CASSRDRARAPLHF. CDR3 nucleotide sequence: TGTGCCAGCAGCCGAGACAGGGCTAGGGCACCCCTCCACTTT.

The chain joins TRBV30 to TRBJ2-2, with 15 bases that match TRBD2. The CDR3 contains 15 residues. V trimming: 3 bases; J trimming: 5 bases; junction bases outside the gene matches: 1. Germline loops: CDR1 GTSNPN, CDR2 SVGIG (reference sequence). CDR3 protein: CAWRGLAGGTGELFF. As DNA, the CDR3 is TGTGCCTGGAGGGGACTAGCGGGAGGAACCGGGGAGCTGTTTTTT.

The chain has TRBV13 and TRBJ1-5; 10 bases are shared with TRBD1. Trimming took 4 bases from V and 8 from J; bases not matched to a gene: 8. The CDR3 length is 15 residues. Germline V gene lookup returns CDR1 PRHDT and CDR2 FYEKMQ (reference sequence). The chain's CDR3 is CASSSGQGGLEPQHF. The CDR3 DNA reads TGTGCCAGCAGCTCTGGACAGGGGGGCCTTGAGCCCCAGCATTTT.

The chain recombines TRBV9 with TRBJ2-2; D gene uncertain. V was trimmed by 0 bases and J by 1 base, leaving 10 bases between them. Looked up from germline, CDR1 is SGDLS and CDR2 is YYNGEE. The CDR3 has 16 residues. Here the CDR3 DNA reads TGTGCCAGCAGCGTAGATGTGGGCGTGAACACCGGGGAGCTGTTTTTT. Protein product: CASSVDVGVNTGELFF.

V is TRBV7-9 and J is TRBJ1-2, with a possible D match to TRBD1 (6 bases). The ends were cut back, 5 bases at V and 2 bases at J, with 18 bases in the middle. Germline CDR1 SEHNR, CDR2 FQNEAQ (reference sequence). The CDR3 extends over 16 amino acids. CDR3 nucleotide sequence: TGTGCCAGCAGCCTTATGGGGGCGACCTTCAACTATGGCTACACCTTC. This translates into CASSLMGATFNYGYTF.

The gene calls are TRBV11-2 and TRBJ2-3; D is ambiguous. V was trimmed by 4 bases and J by 4 bases, leaving 12 bases between them. CDR1 SGHAT and CDR2 FQNNGV come from the germline V gene. CDR3 length: 14 residues. The CDR3 loop is CASSSSGRADTQYF. CDR3 sequence (DNA): TGTGCCAGCAGCTCATCCGGTCGAGCAGATACGCAGTATTTT.

CDR3 DNA sequence: TGCGCCAGCAGGGAGGACAGTCGAAACTACGAGCAGTACTTC. Protein sequence: CASREDSRNYEQYF. This chain joins TRBV10-1 and TRBJ2-7; TRBD1 might be the D (6 bases). Trimming took off 6 bases at V and 3 bases at J, with 15 bases between the two ends. Germline loops: CDR1 WNHNN, CDR2 SYGVQD (reference sequence). The CDR3 contains 14 residues.

The CDR3 is CASSYGQGGDTQYF. The CDR3 region has the DNA TGTGCCAGCAGTTACGGACAGGGGGGAGATACGCAGTATTTT. The chain couples TRBV6-5 to TRBJ2-3; 10 positions match TRBD1. From germline, CDR1 is MNHEY and CDR2 SVGAGI. The trim removed 2 bases at V and 5 bases at J, leaving 1 base unmatched. The CDR3 loop spans 14 amino acids.

Within the sample, this clone is medium-sized. CDR3 in DNA: TGTGCCAGCAGCCAATGGACAGGGCAGAACACCATATATTTT. It translates to CASSQWTGQNTIYF. The J gene is TRBJ1-3, the V gene TRBV4-2, with 8 bases aligning to TRBD1. Trimming took 2 bases from V and 7 from J; bases not matched to a gene: 4. There are 14 residues in the CDR3. CDR1 is LGHNA and CDR2 is YNFKEQ in the germline V gene.

The chain couples TRBV19 to TRBJ1-1, with D uncertain. The CDR3 extends over 13 amino acids. Per the germline V gene, CDR1 is LNHDA and CDR2 is SQIVND (reference sequence). V was trimmed by 5 bases and J by 11 bases, leaving 18 bases between them. CDR3: CASSSTEGAGAFF. In DNA form, the CDR3 reads TGTGCCAGTAGTTCTACAGAGGGCGCAGGTGCTTTCTTT. The entire variable domain, with the rest obtained from reference TRBV19 and TRBJ1-1, is as follows: DGGITQSPKYLFRKEGQNVTLSCEQNLNHDAMYWYRQDPGQGLRLIYYSQIVNDFQKGDIAEGYSVSREKKESFPLTVTSAQKNPTAFYLCASSSTEGAGAFFGQGTRLTVV.

This chain joins TRBV7-3 and TRBJ2-5; D perhaps matches TRBD2 (5 bases). V was clipped by 2 bases and J by 4 bases, with 8 bases between them. The CDR3 sequence is 13 residues long. Germline V gene data show CDR1 as SGHTA and CDR2 as FQGTGA. CDR3 protein: CASSLRRGETQYF. As DNA, the CDR3 is TGTGCCAGCAGCTTACGACGGGGAGAGACCCAGTACTTC.

V is TRBV18 and J is TRBJ1-3; D is perhaps TRBD1 (6 bases). The length of the CDR3 is 15 residues. The germline gives CDR1 KGHSH, CDR2 LQKENI. With 5 bases removed from V and 2 bases from J, the gap between germline ends came to 13 bases. The chain's CDR3 is CASSTRGKAGNTIYF. The CDR3 nucleotides read TGTGCCAGCTCAACCAGGGGAAAAGCTGGAAACACCATATATTTT.

V is TRBV6-6 and J is TRBJ1-6; D gene unclear. V was cut by 4 bases and J by 7 bases, with 8 bases left in between. The length of the CDR3 is 13 residues. The germline V gene has CDR1 MNHNY and CDR2 SVGAGI (reference sequence). The CDR3 reads CASSWEPNSPLHF. The CDR3 DNA reads as TGTGCCAGCAGTTGGGAGCCGAATTCACCCCTCCACTTT.

The chain couples TRBV10-3 to TRBJ2-5, with 7 bases aligning to TRBD2. Germline CDR1 and CDR2: ENHRY and SYGVKD. J gave up 4 bases and V 3 bases, and 5 bases lay outside the gene matches. This CDR3 comprises 14 residues. The chain's CDR3 is CAISDTGLPETQYF. In nucleotides, the CDR3 is TGTGCCATCAGTGATACGGGACTACCAGAGACCCAGTACTTC.

V gene TRBV3-1 (or the pseudogene TRBV3-2) combines with J gene TRBJ1-2; D not certain. The V end lost 0 bases, the J end lost 8 bases, and 16 bases lay between the germline ends. CDR1 is LGHDT, CDR2 YNNKEL, per germline (reference sequence). The CDR3 has 15 residues. The DNA of the CDR3 is TGTGCCAGCAGCCAAGATTTGGAAGGGAGTCAGGGCTACACCTTC. Residues: CASSQDLEGSQGYTF.

This clone was counted ten times or more. The chain joins TRBV9 to TRBJ1-2, with TRBD1 as a possible D gene (6 bases). Trimming removed 0 bases at V and 3 bases at J, with 12 bases between. Germline CDR1 is SGDLS and CDR2 is YYNGEE. The CDR3 length is 15 residues. The CDR3 loop reads CASSVEGGGYYGYTF. As DNA, the CDR3 is TGTGCCAGCAGCGTAGAGGGTGGGGGCTACTATGGCTACACCTTC. Filled out from reference TRBV9 and TRBJ1-2, the complete variable domain reads DSGVTQTPKHLITATGQRVTLRCSPRSGDLSVYWYQQSLDQGLQFLIQYYNGEERAKGNILERFSAQQFPDLHSELNLSSLELGDSALYFCASSVEGGGYYGYTFGSGTRLTVV.

The chain links TRBV27 to TRBJ2-5, with D perhaps matching TRBD1 (6 bases). Germline assignment: CDR1 MNHEY and CDR2 SMNVEV (reference sequence). The CDR3 is 12 amino acids. The V and J ends lost 10 bases and 3 bases respectively, with 12 bases between them. Here the CDR3 DNA reads TGTGCCACCAGGACAGCGAAAGAGACCCAGTACTTC. It codes for CATRTAKETQYF.

The V and J genes are TRBV12-3 or TRBV12-4 and TRBJ1-1; D is possibly TRBD1 (6 bases). V was trimmed by 3 bases and J by 7 bases, leaving 12 bases between them. This CDR3 is 13 amino acids long. The CDR3 bases are TGTGCCAGCAGTTTGAGTTCAGGGGATGAAGCTTTCTTT. It codes for CASSLSSGDEAFF.

In regard to this clone: Different DNA sequences within this sample yield the same CDR3. CDR3 in amino acids: CASSYSGLAGYNEQFF. The CDR3 DNA reads TGTGCCAGCAGTTACTCTGGACTAGCGGGGTACAATGAGCAGTTCTTC. The V and J genes are TRBV6-5 and TRBJ2-1, with 12 bases aligning to TRBD2. V dropped 0 bases and J dropped 4; count of bases not matched to a gene: 1. Germline CDR1 is MNHEY and CDR2 is SVGAGI. This CDR3 comprises 16 residues.